One and the same sample provided the 20 T cell receptor beta chains below, sequenced in a study of spatial heterogeneity in lung cancer. Specified time point: blood at routine non-recurrence follow-up after resection. MiXCR, run by TCRdb on the 5' RACE reads, gives a single entry per CDR3 protein. The sample contains 20,000 or so distinct CDR3 sequences, roughly 10% of which appear only once. The input for sequencing was PBMCs, taken at follow-up. Every receptor here comes from a female donor with early-stage non-small cell lung cancer.

The CDR3 coding sequence is TGTGCCATCAGCCCCGGGACTCCAGATACGCAGTATTTT. This sequence encodes CAISPGTPDTQYF. The rearrangement links TRBV10-3 to TRBJ2-3; maybe TRBD2 (6 bases). The CDR3 is made up of 13 amino acids. CDR1 and CDR2 from the germline V gene are ENHRY and SYGVKD. The V end was cut by 6 bases, the J end by 4 bases, with 11 bases between.

This clonotype was picked up many times. V is TRBV20-1 and J is TRBJ2-7; 7 nucleotides align to TRBD2. The CDR3 is made up of 15 amino acids. Germline V gives CDR1 DFQATT, CDR2 SNEGSKA (reference sequence). J was trimmed by 7 bases and V by 0 bases; bases with no gene match: 12. The CDR3 spells CSARDLYSGVSEQYF. CDR3 nucleotide sequence: TGCAGTGCTAGAGATCTGTACAGCGGGGTTTCGGAGCAGTACTTC.

This clonotype has more than one count but fewer than ten. The chain links TRBV2 to TRBJ2-3; D is uncertain. Per the germline V gene, CDR1 is SNHLY and CDR2 is FYNNEI. The CDR3 loop spans 14 amino acids. V dropped 0 bases and J dropped 3 bases, with 7 bases sitting between them. The CDR3 DNA follows: TGTGCCAGCAGTGAAGCGCTTAGGACAGATACGCAGTATTTT. Amino acids: CASSEALRTDTQYF.

This clonotype was seen many times. V is TRBV27 and J is TRBJ2-7, with 7 bases aligning to TRBD1. The CDR3 is made up of 14 amino acids. Unmatched junction bases numbered 5, after V lost 6 bases and J lost 0 bases. Germline values: CDR1 MNHEY, CDR2 SMNVEV (reference sequence). The chain's CDR3 is CASRRQGFSYEQYF. Written as DNA, the CDR3 is TGTGCCAGCAGGCGACAGGGCTTCTCCTACGAGCAGTACTTC.

In the case of this clonotype: The junction and the germline gene differ at one end; a read error may be behind it. The V call is TRBV4-3, the J call TRBJ2-3; weak D call: TRBD2 (6 bases). From germline, CDR1 is LGHNA and CDR2 YSLEER. The CDR3 length is 17 residues. CDR3 residues: CASSQDGAGPFTDTQCF. CDR3 bases: TGCGCCAGCAGCCAAGATGGTGCGGGGCCATTCACAGATACGCAGTGTTTT.

Regarding this clonotype: Possible read error: a much larger clone is one base away. The chain employs TRBV4-2 and TRBJ1-1; D call uncertain. The CDR3 length is 16 residues. Germline V gives CDR1 LGHNA, CDR2 YNFKEQ. As DNA, the CDR3 is TGTGCCAGCAGACAAGATGTGTCCTCGGGGAACACTGAAGCTTTCTTT. Protein: CASRQDVSSGNTEAFF.

This clonotype was observed many times. The chain has TRBV5-1 and TRBJ2-3; D may be TRBD2 (6 bases). Trimming shortened V by 1 base and J by 4 bases, and 10 bases separated the two germline ends. The CDR3 runs 14 residues. Germline values: CDR1 SGHRS, CDR2 YFSETQ. CDR3 nucleotides: TGCGCCAGCAGCTTGCGGCGGGGCGCAGATACGCAGTATTTT. Its protein product is CASSLRRGADTQYF. Combining the CDR3 with reference TRBV5-1 and TRBJ2-3 gives the whole variable domain KAGVTQTPRYLIKTRGQQVTLSCSPISGHRSVSWYQQTPGQGLQFLFEYFSETQRNKGNFPGRFSGRQFSNSRSEMNVSTLELGDSALYLCASSLRRGADTQYFGPGTRLTVL.

This clonotype was counted ten times or more. This sequence joins TRBV7-9 and TRBJ1-4; D remains ambiguous. Germline V CDR1 and CDR2: SEHNR, FQNEAQ (reference sequence). V dropped 7 bases and J dropped 0 bases, with 12 bases sitting between them. This CDR3 spans 15 amino acids. The CDR3 nucleotides read TGTGCCAGCACCAAGAACAGTGCAACTAATGAAAAACTGTTTTTT. It encodes CASTKNSATNEKLFF.

This clonotype was counted many times. The chain recombines TRBV7-6 with TRBJ2-1, with D unresolved. There are 16 residues in the CDR3. The V end was cut by 3 bases, the J end by 0 bases, with 12 bases between. Germline CDR1 is SGHVS and CDR2 is FNYEAQ. CDR3 sequence: CASSFASSSSYNEQFF. In DNA, the CDR3 is TGTGCCAGCAGCTTCGCTTCTAGTAGCTCCTACAATGAGCAGTTCTTC.

This clonotype was recorded a few times. This rearrangement joins TRBV5-5 to TRBJ2-1, with D uncertain. This CDR3 comprises 16 residues. Trimming shortened V by 2 bases and J by 8 bases, and 20 bases separated the two germline ends. Germline lookup yields CDR1 SGHKS and CDR2 YYEKEE (reference sequence). The CDR3 loop is CASSLSEKLGWYEQFF. For the CDR3, the DNA is TGTGCCAGCAGCTTATCTGAGAAACTGGGATGGTATGAGCAGTTCTTC.

This clonotype was seen repeatedly, ten times or more. The chain uses TRBV4-3 and TRBJ1-4; D gene uncertain. Trimming took 0 bases from V and 2 from J, leaving 10 bases between them. Germline V lookup: CDR1 LGHNA, CDR2 YSLEER. The CDR3 extends over 16 amino acids. Here the CDR3 reads CASSQDRLRTNEKLFF. CDR3 in DNA: TGCGCCAGCAGCCAAGATCGGTTGCGGACTAATGAAAAACTGTTTTTT.

At least ten counts were recorded for this clonotype. V gene TRBV28 combines with J gene TRBJ2-3; perhaps TRBD2 as D (6 bases). V shed 5 bases and J shed 1 base, with 16 bases lying between them. Germline CDR1 is MDHEN and CDR2 is SYDVKM. The CDR3 contains 16 residues. The DNA of the CDR3 is TGTGCCAGCAGTCGGGGCGGGGCTAGCGGCACAGATACGCAGTATTTT. Translated: CASSRGGASGTDTQYF.

The chain joins TRBV20-1 to TRBJ1-5; D remains unclear. The CDR3 loop spans 13 amino acids. The V end lost 5 bases, the J end lost 4 bases, and 12 bases lay between the germline ends. The germline V gene has CDR1 DFQATT and CDR2 SNEGSKA (reference sequence). This CDR3 reads CSAYTDGNQPQHF. DNA for the CDR3: TGCAGTGCTTATACGGACGGTAATCAGCCCCAGCATTTT.

This clonotype was counted ten times or more. This chain links TRBV11-2 with TRBJ2-5; 11 nucleotides line up with TRBD2. With V trimmed by 2 bases and J by 4 bases, 6 bases remained unmatched. Germline lookup yields CDR1 SGHAT and CDR2 FQNNGV. The CDR3 extends over 16 amino acids. The CDR3 reads CASSLMLAGGRETQYF. The CDR3 region has the DNA TGTGCCAGCAGCTTAATGCTAGCGGGAGGCCGAGAGACCCAGTACTTC.

This clonotype appeared many times. This chain links TRBV29-1 with TRBJ2-7, with a possible D match to TRBD2 (6 bases). This CDR3 has 12 residues. Trimming left V 8 bases short and J 5 bases short, with 16 bases between. Germline V gene sequence: CDR1 SQVTM, CDR2 ANQGSEA. For the CDR3, the DNA is TGCAGCTCGAAGGTCCCGGGGGACGAGCAGTACTTC. Translated: CSSKVPGDEQYF.

This clonotype was observed many times. CDR3 loop: CASSLYQDTQYF. The CDR3 nucleotides are TGTGCCAGCAGCTTATACCAAGATACGCAGTATTTT. The rearrangement uses TRBV7-9 and TRBJ2-3; D not resolved. Germline V gives CDR1 SEHNR, CDR2 FQNEAQ (reference sequence). The length of the CDR3 is 12 residues. V gave up 2 bases and J gave up 5 bases, with 5 bases separating them.

Many counts were recorded for this clonotype. The V and J genes are TRBV28 and TRBJ2-5; 8 positions agree with TRBD1. The germline V gene has CDR1 MDHEN and CDR2 SYDVKM. V shed 2 bases, J shed 4 bases, and the junction held 6 bases outside the gene matches. The CDR3 covers 15 residues. DNA of the CDR3: TGTGCCAGCAGTTTACCCATCGGACAGGGAGAGACCCAGTACTTC. Its protein product is CASSLPIGQGETQYF.

This clonotype occurred many times. This chain connects TRBV6-2 or TRBV6-3 to TRBJ1-5; no clear D. V was clipped by 4 bases and J by 4 bases, with 14 bases between them. This CDR3 is 15 amino acids long. In germline, CDR1 is MNHEY, CDR2 SVGEGT. CDR3 DNA sequence: TGTGCCAGCAGTTCCAACGGGCAGTGGAATCAGCCCCAGCATTTT. Translating gives CASSSNGQWNQPQHF.

The V call is TRBV7-2, the J call TRBJ2-7; 11 bases line up with TRBD1. The CDR3 is made up of 15 amino acids. J gave up 5 bases and V 5 bases, and 8 bases lay outside the gene matches. Germline CDR1 is SGHTA and CDR2 is FQGNSA. The CDR3 here is CASSPSGTGGNEQYF. CDR3 coding DNA: TGTGCCAGCAGCCCCTCCGGGACAGGGGGTAACGAGCAGTACTTC.

This clonotype was detected ten times or more. The V gene is TRBV7-9, the J gene TRBJ1-5; D is possibly TRBD1 (5 bases). V shed 2 bases and J shed 3 bases, with 11 bases lying between them. The CDR3 is 15 amino acids. Germline CDR1 is SEHNR and CDR2 is FQNEAQ (reference sequence). The chain's CDR3 is CASSLITGYNQPQHF. In DNA, the CDR3 is TGTGCCAGCAGCTTAATTACAGGCTACAATCAGCCCCAGCATTTT.